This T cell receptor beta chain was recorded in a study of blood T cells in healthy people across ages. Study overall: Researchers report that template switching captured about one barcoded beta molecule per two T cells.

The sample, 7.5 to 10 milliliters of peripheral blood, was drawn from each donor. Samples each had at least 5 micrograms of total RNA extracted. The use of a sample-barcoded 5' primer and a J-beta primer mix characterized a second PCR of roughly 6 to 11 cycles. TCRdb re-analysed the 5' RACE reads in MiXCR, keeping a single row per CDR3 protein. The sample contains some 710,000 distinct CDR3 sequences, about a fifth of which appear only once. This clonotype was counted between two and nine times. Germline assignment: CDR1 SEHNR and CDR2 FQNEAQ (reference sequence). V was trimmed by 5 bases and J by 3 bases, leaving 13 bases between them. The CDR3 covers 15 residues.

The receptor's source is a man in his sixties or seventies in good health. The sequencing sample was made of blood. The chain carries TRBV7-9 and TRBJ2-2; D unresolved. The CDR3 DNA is TGTGCCAGCAGCCCCTTTCGGATGGACACCGGGGAGCTGTTTTTT. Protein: CASSPFRMDTGELFF.